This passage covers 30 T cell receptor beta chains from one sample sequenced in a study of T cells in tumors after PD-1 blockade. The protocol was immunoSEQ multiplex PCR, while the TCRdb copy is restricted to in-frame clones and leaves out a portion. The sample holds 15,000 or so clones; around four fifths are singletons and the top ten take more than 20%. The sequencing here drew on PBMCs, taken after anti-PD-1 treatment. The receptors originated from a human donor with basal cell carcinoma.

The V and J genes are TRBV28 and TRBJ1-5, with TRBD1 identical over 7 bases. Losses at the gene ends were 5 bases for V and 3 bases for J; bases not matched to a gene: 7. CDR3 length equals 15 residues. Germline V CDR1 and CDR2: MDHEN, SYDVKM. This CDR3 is CASSPTGDNNQPQHF. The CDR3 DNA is TGTGCCAGCAGTCCCACAGGGGATAACAATCAGCCCCAGCATTTT.

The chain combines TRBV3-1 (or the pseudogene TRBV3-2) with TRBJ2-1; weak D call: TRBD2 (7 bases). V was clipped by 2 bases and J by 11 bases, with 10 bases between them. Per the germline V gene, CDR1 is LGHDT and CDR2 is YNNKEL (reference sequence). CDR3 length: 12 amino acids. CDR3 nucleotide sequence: TGTGCCAGCAGCCAATTGCGGGGGCAGCAGTTCTTC. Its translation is CASSQLRGQQFF.

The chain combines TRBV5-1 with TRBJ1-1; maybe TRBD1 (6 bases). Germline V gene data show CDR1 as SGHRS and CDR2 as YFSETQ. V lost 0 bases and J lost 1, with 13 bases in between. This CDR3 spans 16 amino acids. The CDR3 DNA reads TGCGCCAGCAGCTTGGCGGGTCGGGGGCAGAACACTGAAGCTTTCTTT. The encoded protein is CASSLAGRGQNTEAFF.

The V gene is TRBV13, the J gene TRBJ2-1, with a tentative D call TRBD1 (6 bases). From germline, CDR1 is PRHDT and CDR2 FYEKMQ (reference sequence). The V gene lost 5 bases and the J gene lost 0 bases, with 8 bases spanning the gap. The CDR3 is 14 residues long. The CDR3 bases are TGTGCCAGCAGCCTGGACAGCTCCTACAATGAGCAGTTCTTC. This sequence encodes CASSLDSSYNEQFF.

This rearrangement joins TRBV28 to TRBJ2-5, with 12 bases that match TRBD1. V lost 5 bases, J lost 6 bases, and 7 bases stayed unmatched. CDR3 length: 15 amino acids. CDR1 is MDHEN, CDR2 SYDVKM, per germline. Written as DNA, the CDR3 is TGTGCCAGCAGTCGCGGGACAGGGGGCGTTCAGACCCAGTACTTC. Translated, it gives CASSRGTGGVQTQYF.

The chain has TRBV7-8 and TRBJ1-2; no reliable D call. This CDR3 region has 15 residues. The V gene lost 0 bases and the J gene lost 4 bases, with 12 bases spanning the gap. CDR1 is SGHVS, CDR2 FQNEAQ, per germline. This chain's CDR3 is CASSLARLQAYGYTF. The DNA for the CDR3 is TGTGCCAGCAGCTTAGCGCGACTACAAGCCTATGGCTACACCTTC.

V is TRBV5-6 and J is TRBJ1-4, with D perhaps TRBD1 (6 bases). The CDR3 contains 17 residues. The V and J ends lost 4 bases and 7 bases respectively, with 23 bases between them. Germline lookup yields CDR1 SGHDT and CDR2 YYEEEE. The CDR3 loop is CASSQWTHGGLSEKLFF. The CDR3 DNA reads TGTGCCAGCAGCCAGTGGACCCATGGGGGGCTCAGTGAAAAACTGTTTTTT.

CDR3 residues: CSASSKNEQFF. Written as DNA, the CDR3 is TGCAGTGCTAGTTCTAAAAATGAGCAGTTCTTC. J is TRBJ2-1 and V is TRBV20-1; D is unresolved. The CDR3 is made up of 11 amino acids. Per germline, CDR1 DFQATT and CDR2 SNEGSKA (reference sequence). V was pared by 3 bases and J by 7 bases, with 7 bases between.

CDR3 in amino acids: CASSHRGEGTEAFF. For the CDR3, the DNA is TGTGCCAGCAGCCACCGAGGGGAGGGCACTGAAGCTTTCTTT. This chain connects TRBV3-1 (or the pseudogene TRBV3-2) to TRBJ1-1; tentatively, D is TRBD1 (5 bases). Germline CDR1 is LGHDT and CDR2 is YNNKEL (reference sequence). Trimming took 3 bases from V and 4 from J, leaving 12 bases between them. The CDR3 totals 14 residues.

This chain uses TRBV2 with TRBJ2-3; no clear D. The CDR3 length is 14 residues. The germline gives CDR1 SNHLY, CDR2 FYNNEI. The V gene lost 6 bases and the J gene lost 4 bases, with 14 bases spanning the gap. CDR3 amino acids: CASRLDLKADTQYF. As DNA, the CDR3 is TGTGCCAGCAGGTTGGACCTAAAAGCAGATACGCAGTATTTT.

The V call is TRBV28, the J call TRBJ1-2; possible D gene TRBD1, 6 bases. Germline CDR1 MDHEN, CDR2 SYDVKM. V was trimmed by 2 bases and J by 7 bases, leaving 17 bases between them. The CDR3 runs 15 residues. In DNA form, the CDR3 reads TGTGCCAGCAGTTTACCCAGCTCGGGGGGGCTTGGCTACACCTTC. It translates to CASSLPSSGGLGYTF.

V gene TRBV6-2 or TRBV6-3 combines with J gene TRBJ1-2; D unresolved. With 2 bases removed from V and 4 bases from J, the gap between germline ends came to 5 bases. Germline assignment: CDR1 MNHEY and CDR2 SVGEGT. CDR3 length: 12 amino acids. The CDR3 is CASSYTAYGYTF. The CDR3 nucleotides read TGTGCCAGCAGTTACACAGCCTATGGCTACACCTTC.

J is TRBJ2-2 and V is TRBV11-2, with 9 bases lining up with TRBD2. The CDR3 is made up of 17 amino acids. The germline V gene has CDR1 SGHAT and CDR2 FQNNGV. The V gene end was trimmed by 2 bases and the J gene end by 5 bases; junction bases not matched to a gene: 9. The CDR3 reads CASSLILGSGGTGELFF. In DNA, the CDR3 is TGTGCCAGCAGCTTAATCCTCGGCAGCGGGGGGACCGGGGAGCTGTTTTTT.

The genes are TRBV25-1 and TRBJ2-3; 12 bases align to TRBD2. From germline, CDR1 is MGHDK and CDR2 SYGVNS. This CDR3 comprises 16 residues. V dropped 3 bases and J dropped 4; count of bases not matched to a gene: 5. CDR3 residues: CASSDASGRAADTQYF. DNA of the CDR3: TGTGCCAGCAGTGACGCTAGCGGGAGGGCCGCAGATACGCAGTATTTT. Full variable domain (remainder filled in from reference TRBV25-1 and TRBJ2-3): EADIYQTPRYLVIGTGKKITLECSQTMGHDKMYWYQQDPGMELHLIHYSYGVNSTEKGDLSSESTVSRIRTEHFPLTLESARPSHTSQYLCASSDASGRAADTQYFGPGTRLTVL.

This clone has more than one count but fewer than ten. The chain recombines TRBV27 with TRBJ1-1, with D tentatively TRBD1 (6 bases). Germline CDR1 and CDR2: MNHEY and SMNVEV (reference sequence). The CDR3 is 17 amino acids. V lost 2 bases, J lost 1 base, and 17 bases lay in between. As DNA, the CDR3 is TGTGCCAGCAGTTTAGGGCACAGGGTGGGCCGGAACACTGAAGCTTTCTTT. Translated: CASSLGHRVGRNTEAFF.

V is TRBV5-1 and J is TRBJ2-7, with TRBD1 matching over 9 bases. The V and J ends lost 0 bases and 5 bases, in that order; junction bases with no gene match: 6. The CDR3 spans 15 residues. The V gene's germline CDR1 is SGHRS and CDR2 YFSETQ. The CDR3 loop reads CASSLGGTGYHEQYF. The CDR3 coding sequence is TGCGCCAGCAGCTTGGGGGGGACAGGGTACCACGAGCAGTACTTC.

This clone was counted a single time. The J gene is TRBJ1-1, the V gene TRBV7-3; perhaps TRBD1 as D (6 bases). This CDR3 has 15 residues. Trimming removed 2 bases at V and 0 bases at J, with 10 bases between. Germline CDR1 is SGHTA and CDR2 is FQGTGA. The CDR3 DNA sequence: TGTGCCAGCAGCTTATCCGGGGACATGAACACTGAAGCTTTCTTT. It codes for CASSLSGDMNTEAFF.

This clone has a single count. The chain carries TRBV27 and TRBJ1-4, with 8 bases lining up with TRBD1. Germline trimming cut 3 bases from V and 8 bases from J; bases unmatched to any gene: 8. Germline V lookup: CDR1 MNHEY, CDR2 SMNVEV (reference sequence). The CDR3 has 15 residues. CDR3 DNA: TGTGCCAGCAGTTTCCGACAGGGGAGACAGGAAAAACTGTTTTTT. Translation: CASSFRQGRQEKLFF.

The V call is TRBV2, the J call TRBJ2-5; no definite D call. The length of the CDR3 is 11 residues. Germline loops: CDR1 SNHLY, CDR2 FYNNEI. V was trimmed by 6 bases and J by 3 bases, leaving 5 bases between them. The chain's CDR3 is CASRPEETQYF. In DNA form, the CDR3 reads TGTGCCAGCAGACCCGAAGAGACCCAGTACTTC.

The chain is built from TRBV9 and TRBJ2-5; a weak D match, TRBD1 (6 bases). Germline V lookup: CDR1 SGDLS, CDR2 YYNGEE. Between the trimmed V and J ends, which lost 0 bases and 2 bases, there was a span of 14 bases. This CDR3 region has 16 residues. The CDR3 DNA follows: TGTGCCAGCAGCGTAGCTACGGGGCAGGGGCAAGAGACCCAGTACTTC. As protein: CASSVATGQGQETQYF.

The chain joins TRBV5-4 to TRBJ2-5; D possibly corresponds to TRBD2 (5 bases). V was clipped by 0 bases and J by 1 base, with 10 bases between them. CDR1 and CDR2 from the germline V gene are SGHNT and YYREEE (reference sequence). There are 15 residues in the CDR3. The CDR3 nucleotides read TGTGCCAGCAGCTTGGAGCAGCGGCCCCAAGAGACCCAGTACTTC. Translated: CASSLEQRPQETQYF.

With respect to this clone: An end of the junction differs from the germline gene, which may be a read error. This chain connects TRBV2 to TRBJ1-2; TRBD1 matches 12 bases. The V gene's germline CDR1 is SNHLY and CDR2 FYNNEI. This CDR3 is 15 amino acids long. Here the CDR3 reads CASREGTGGVGGYTF. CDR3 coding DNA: TGTGCCAGCAGAGAAGGGACAGGGGGCGTCGGTGGCTACACCTTC.

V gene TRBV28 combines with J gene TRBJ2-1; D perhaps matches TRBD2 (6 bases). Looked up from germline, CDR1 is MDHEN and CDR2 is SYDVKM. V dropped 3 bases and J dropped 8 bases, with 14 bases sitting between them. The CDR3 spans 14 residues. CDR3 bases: TGTGCCAGCAGTTTCATGGGGGAGGAGGATGAGCAGTTCTTC. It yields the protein CASSFMGEEDEQFF.

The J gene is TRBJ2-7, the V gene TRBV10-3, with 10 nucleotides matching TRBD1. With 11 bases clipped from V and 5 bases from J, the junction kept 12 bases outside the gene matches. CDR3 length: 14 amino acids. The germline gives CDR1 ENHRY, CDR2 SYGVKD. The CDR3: CASNSRDRGNEQYF. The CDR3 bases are TGTGCCTCCAATTCCCGGGACAGGGGCAACGAGCAGTACTTC.

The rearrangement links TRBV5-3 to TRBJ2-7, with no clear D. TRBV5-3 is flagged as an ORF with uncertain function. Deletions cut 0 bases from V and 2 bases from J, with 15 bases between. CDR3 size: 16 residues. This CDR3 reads CARSLVSWQDAYEQYF. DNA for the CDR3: TGTGCCAGAAGCTTGGTGAGTTGGCAGGACGCCTACGAGCAGTACTTC.

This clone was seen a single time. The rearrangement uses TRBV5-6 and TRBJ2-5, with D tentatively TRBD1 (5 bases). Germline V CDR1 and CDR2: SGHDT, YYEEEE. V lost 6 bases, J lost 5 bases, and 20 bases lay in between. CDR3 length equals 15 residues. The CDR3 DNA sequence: TGTGCCAGCATCACTGCTTACGCAGGGCTGGAGACCCAGTACTTC. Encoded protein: CASITAYAGLETQYF.

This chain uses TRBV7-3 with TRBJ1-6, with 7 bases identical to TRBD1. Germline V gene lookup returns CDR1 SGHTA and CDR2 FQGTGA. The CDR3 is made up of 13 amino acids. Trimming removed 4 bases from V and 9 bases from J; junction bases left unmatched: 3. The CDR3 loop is CASSSTGSSPLHF. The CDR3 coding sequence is TGTGCCAGCAGCTCGACAGGGAGTTCACCCCTCCACTTT.

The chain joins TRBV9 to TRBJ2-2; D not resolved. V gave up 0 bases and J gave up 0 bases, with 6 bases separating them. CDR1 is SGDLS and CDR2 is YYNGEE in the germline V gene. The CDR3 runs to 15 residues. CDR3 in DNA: TGTGCCAGCAGCGTAGTGGGGTCGAACACCGGGGAGCTGTTTTTT. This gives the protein CASSVVGSNTGELFF.

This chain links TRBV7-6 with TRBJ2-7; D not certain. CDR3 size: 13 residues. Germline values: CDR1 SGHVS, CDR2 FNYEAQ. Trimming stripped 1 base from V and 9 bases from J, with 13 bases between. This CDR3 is CASSLGTETGQYF. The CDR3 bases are TGTGCCAGCAGCTTAGGAACAGAGACGGGGCAGTACTTC.

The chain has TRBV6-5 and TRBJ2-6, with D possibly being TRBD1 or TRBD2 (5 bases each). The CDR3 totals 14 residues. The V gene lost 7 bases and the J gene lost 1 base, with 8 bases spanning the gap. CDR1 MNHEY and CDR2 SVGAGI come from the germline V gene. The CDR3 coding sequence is TGTGCCAGCACCTGGGGGTCTGGGGCCAACGTCCTGACTTTC. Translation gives CASTWGSGANVLTF.